Each of the 9 T cell receptor beta chains below was sequenced from the same sample in a study of blood T cells in healthy people across ages. A second PCR of about 7 to 12 cycles used a sample-barcoded 5' primer and a J-beta primer mix. Each CDR3 protein is one row after TCRdb ran MiXCR on the 5' RACE reads. The sample consists of about 900,000 distinct CDR3 sequences, roughly 48% of them appearing once. The material sequenced was blood. Receptor source: a man aged 25 to 40 in good health.

This sequence joins TRBV27 and TRBJ1-1, with unresolved D. The germline V and J ends were trimmed by 3 bases and 0 bases, with 11 bases remaining between them. This CDR3 contains 15 residues. The germline gives CDR1 MNHEY, CDR2 SMNVEV (reference sequence). For the CDR3, the DNA is TGTGCCAGCAGTTTCCTACAAGGCATGAACACTGAAGCTTTCTTT. It specifies CASSFLQGMNTEAFF.

The rearrangement joins TRBV7-2 to TRBJ2-7, with TRBD1 matching 8 bases. From germline, CDR1 is SGHTA and CDR2 FQGNSA. This CDR3 contains 14 residues. V shed 4 bases, J shed 4 bases, and the junction held 6 bases outside the gene matches. In DNA form, the CDR3 reads TGTGCCAGCAGCTCACAGGGGGGTGGTTACGAGCAGTACTTC. As protein: CASSSQGGGYEQYF.

With regard to this clonotype: A read error may produce the germline difference seen at one junction end. The chain recombines TRBV6-2 or TRBV6-3 with TRBJ2-1, with 7 bases matching TRBD1. The CDR3 loop spans 15 amino acids. CDR1 and CDR2 from the germline V gene are MNHEY and SVGEGT. The CDR3 here is CAGSYEGASYNEQFF. In DNA, the CDR3 is TGTGCCGGCAGTTACGAGGGGGCGAGTTACAATGAGCAGTTCTTC.

This clonotype has a handful of counts. CDR3 protein: CASSEDPFYGYTF. Written as DNA, the CDR3 is TGTGCCAGCAGTGAAGATCCGTTCTATGGCTACACCTTC. The V call is TRBV6-1, the J call TRBJ1-2; D uncertain. The germline V gene has CDR1 MNHNS and CDR2 SASEGT. This CDR3 contains 13 residues. V was pared by 1 base and J by 4 bases, with 7 bases between.

This chain links TRBV7-9 with TRBJ2-7; D remains ambiguous. The CDR3 covers 13 residues. Trimming stripped 2 bases from V and 7 bases from J, with 12 bases between. Germline lookup yields CDR1 SEHNR and CDR2 FQNEAQ (reference sequence). The CDR3 DNA sequence: TGTGCCAGCAGCTTACCAGAGTACAATGAGCAGTACTTC. It encodes CASSLPEYNEQYF.

This clonotype was found a few times. This chain uses TRBV6-9 with TRBJ2-1, with TRBD1 matching 8 bases. Trimming removed 6 bases from V and 9 bases from J; junction bases left unmatched: 10. The CDR3 sequence is 14 residues long. Per the germline V gene, CDR1 is MNHGY and CDR2 is SVAAGI. The DNA for the CDR3 is TGTGCCAGCAGCCTCCGACAGGGGATAGTTGAGCAGTTCTTC. Translating gives CASSLRQGIVEQFF.

This clonotype showed up just a few times. CDR3 sequence: CASSTGTANYGYTF. CDR3 DNA sequence: TGTGCCAGCAGTACAGGGACGGCAAACTATGGCTACACCTTC. V usage is TRBV6-1 and J usage is TRBJ1-2; maybe TRBD1 (6 bases). Trimming took 5 bases from V and 2 from J, leaving 12 bases between them. CDR1 is MNHNS, CDR2 SASEGT, per germline. The CDR3 is made up of 14 amino acids.

The V and J genes are TRBV3-1 and TRBJ2-1, with D perhaps matching TRBD2 (7 bases). The CDR3 loop spans 16 amino acids. V lost 5 bases to trimming and J lost 3 bases, with 17 bases between them. Germline CDR1 LGHDT, CDR2 YNNKEL (reference sequence). The CDR3 reads CASSSRRGGGYNEQFF. The CDR3 DNA follows: TGTGCCAGCAGCTCAAGACGAGGGGGGGGCTACAATGAGCAGTTCTTC.

This clonotype showed up many times. This chain joins TRBV4-2 and TRBJ1-2; 7 bases match TRBD1. The trim removed 0 bases at V and 4 bases at J, leaving 5 bases unmatched. The CDR3 has 15 amino acids. Per germline, CDR1 LGHNA and CDR2 YNFKEQ. CDR3 bases: TGTGCCAGCAGCCAAGAAATAGGACAGGCCTATGGCTACACCTTC. Amino acid sequence: CASSQEIGQAYGYTF.